The 14 T cell receptor beta chains presented below share a single source sample, sequenced in a study of immune heterogeneity within non-small cell lung tumors. It was a multiplex PCR that amplified TCR beta CDR3, with 32 V and 13 J primers. TCRdb reanalysed the multiplex PCR reads using MiXCR and keeps one entry per CDR3 protein. Among about 2,000 distinct CDR3 sequences listed, approximately 35% were seen once. Template came from bulk tumor genomic DNA, at 600 ng per sample. While surgery was under way, several biopsies spaced far apart were taken per primary tumor. Each patient presented with untreated, newly diagnosed non-small cell lung cancer and received curative surgery. Sequenced input: lung tumor tissue. Receptor source: a man between 65 and 79 years old with non-small cell lung cancer.

This clonotype was counted only a few times. A read error may account for a junction end that differs from germline. This chain connects TRBV18 to TRBJ2-7, with TRBD1 as a possible D gene (5 bases). The germline CDR1 and CDR2 sequences are KGHSH and LQKENI. The CDR3 contains 15 residues. CDR3 region: CASSPSQEISYEQYF. The CDR3 nucleotides are TGTGCCAGTTCACCGTCACAGGAGATCTCCTACGAGCAGTACTTC.

By proportion, this clonotype is large. The chain is built from TRBV7-6 and TRBJ2-7; TRBD1 matches at 9 bases. V lost 6 bases to trimming and J lost 6 bases; unmatched junction nucleotides: 9. The germline CDR1 and CDR2 sequences are SGHVS and FNYEAQ. The CDR3 sequence is 14 residues long. The CDR3 region is CASSQGGQGSEQYF. The CDR3 bases are TGTGCCAGCAGTCAAGGGGGACAGGGCTCCGAGCAGTACTTC.

V gene TRBV12-3 or TRBV12-4 combines with J gene TRBJ2-1; the D gene is possibly TRBD2 (6 bases). Trimming left V 5 bases short and J 0 bases short, with 11 bases between. This CDR3 comprises 15 residues. The CDR3 region has the DNA TGTGCCAGCAGTCCGCGACTAGGCTCCTACAATGAGCAGTTCTTC. Amino acid sequence: CASSPRLGSYNEQFF.

This chain joins TRBV7-9 and TRBJ1-4; the D gene is possibly TRBD1 (6 bases). V was pared by 1 base and J by 4 bases, with 13 bases between. Germline V gene data show CDR1 as SEHNR and CDR2 as FQNEAQ (reference sequence). This CDR3 spans 16 amino acids. The CDR3 DNA follows: TGTGCCAGCAGCTTAGGATGGGACACCCTTAATGAAAAACTGTTTTTT. As protein: CASSLGWDTLNEKLFF.

The table lists this clonotype with a few counts. The CDR3 loop is CASSYLRTQGGTDTQYF. CDR3 sequence (DNA): TGTGCCAGCAGTTACTTACGGACCCAAGGTGGCACAGATACGCAGTATTTT. The rearrangement joins TRBV6-5 to TRBJ2-3; D is ambiguous. V shed 1 base and J shed 1 base, with 15 bases lying between them. Germline V gene sequence: CDR1 MNHEY, CDR2 SVGAGI. The CDR3 is 17 residues long.

With respect to this clonotype: A read error may be the cause here, since a much bigger clone is one base away. CDR3 DNA: TGTGCCAGCAGTCGGGACGGCCACGAGCAGTACTTC. The encoded protein is CASSRDGHEQYF. V is TRBV12-3 or TRBV12-4 and J is TRBJ2-7; possibly TRBD1 or TRBD2 for D (5 bases each). CDR3 length: 12 amino acids. V dropped 5 bases and J dropped 5 bases, with 10 bases sitting between them.

By share, this clonotype ranks as medium-sized. CDR3 protein: CASTRAKQETQYF. The CDR3 region has the DNA TGTGCCAGCACCAGGGCTAAACAAGAGACCCAGTACTTC. V and J are TRBV6-1 and TRBJ2-5, with D maybe TRBD1 (5 bases). The germline V gene has CDR1 MNHNS and CDR2 SASEGT. This CDR3 contains 13 residues. V lost 7 bases, J lost 2 bases, and 11 bases lay in between.

The chain recombines TRBV6-5 with TRBJ1-3; 7 positions match TRBD1. The germline CDR1 and CDR2 sequences are MNHEY and SVGAGI. The V segment lost 0 bases and the J segment 0 bases; nucleotides outside the gene matches: 5. The CDR3 is made up of 17 amino acids. In DNA form, the CDR3 reads TGTGCCAGCAGTTACTCAGCAGGGGGTTTCTCTGGAAACACCATATATTTT. This gives the protein CASSYSAGGFSGNTIYF.

The chain recombines TRBV9 with TRBJ2-3, with a tentative D call TRBD1 (6 bases). Germline loops: CDR1 SGDLS, CDR2 YYNGEE. V was cut by 1 base and J by 2 bases, with 14 bases left in between. This CDR3 has 16 amino acids. The CDR3 loop reads CASSVYTGYPTDTQYF. The CDR3 DNA follows: TGTGCCAGCAGCGTATATACAGGGTACCCCACAGATACGCAGTATTTT.

In its sample, this clonotype was seen a few times. V gene TRBV4-2 combines with J gene TRBJ2-1; perhaps D is TRBD1 or TRBD2 (6 bases each). Trimming shortened V by 3 bases and J by 4 bases, and 25 bases separated the two germline ends. CDR3 length: 19 amino acids. The V gene's germline CDR1 is LGHNA and CDR2 YNFKEQ. As DNA, the CDR3 is TGTGCCAGCAGCCAGTGGAGCAGGGGCAGTGGAGGGTCTTACAATGAGCAGTTCTTC. The encoded protein is CASSQWSRGSGGSYNEQFF.

In its sample, this clonotype was seen a few times. The chain is built from TRBV30 and TRBJ1-1; possible D gene TRBD1, 5 bases. The V and J ends lost 8 bases and 0 bases respectively, with 13 bases between them. The germline V gene encodes CDR1 GTSNPN and CDR2 SVGIG (reference sequence). The CDR3 sequence is 13 residues long. In nucleotides, the CDR3 is TGTGCCGGGGGGGGGGATATGAACACTGAAGCTTTCTTT. It yields the protein CAGGGDMNTEAFF.

Notes on this clonotype: Since a much larger clone is just one base distant, this may be a read error. The rearrangement joins TRBV10-3 to TRBJ2-7; D gene uncertain. The germline CDR1 and CDR2 sequences are ENHRY and SYGVKD. The CDR3 is 13 amino acids. The DNA for the CDR3 is TGTGTCACCAAGAAAGATGTTTCCTACGAGCAGTACTTC. This sequence encodes CVTKKDVSYEQYF.

The chain combines TRBV5-1 with TRBJ1-6, with D maybe TRBD1 (5 bases). V lost 4 bases to trimming and J lost 14 bases, with 22 bases between them. There are 15 residues in the CDR3. The germline V gene encodes CDR1 SGHRS and CDR2 YFSETQ. In nucleotides, the CDR3 is TGCGCCAGCAGCGAGGGAAACAGGACCCCGTTGACCCTCCACTTT. This sequence encodes CASSEGNRTPLTLHF.

In this sample, this clonotype is large (0.1 to 1%). The chain combines TRBV5-1 with TRBJ1-2; weak D call: TRBD1 (5 bases). Germline V lookup: CDR1 SGHRS, CDR2 YFSETQ. Trimming took 4 bases from V and 4 from J, leaving 20 bases between them. The length of the CDR3 is 16 residues. CDR3 DNA: TGCGCCAGCAGCCCGAGACAGACCGGCAGTGTCTATGGCTACACCTTC. This translates into CASSPRQTGSVYGYTF.